This entry lists 20 T cell receptor beta chains sequenced from one sample in a study of tumor and adjacent non-tumor tissue in lung cancer. Three rounds of nested PCR, following a modified ARM-PCR protocol, produced the TCRbeta library. Each CDR3 protein is one row after TCRdb ran MiXCR on the multiplex PCR reads. The sample yields tens of thousands of distinct CDR3 sequences, approximately 82% seen once. The template was RNA from unsorted bulk tissue. Distant lung tissue was collected more than 3 cm away from the tumor edge. The sample comprised distant non-tumor lung tissue. The source of these receptors is a man in his 70s with non-small cell lung cancer.

As for this clonotype: One junction end disagrees with the germline gene, perhaps due to a read error. The gene calls are TRBV6-1 and TRBJ2-6; the D gene is possibly TRBD1 (6 bases). The CDR3 consists of 15 residues. CDR1 and CDR2 (germline): MNHNS, SASEGT. The CDR3 is CANSEEGVEANVLTF. In DNA form, the CDR3 reads TGTGCCAACAGTGAAGAGGGGGTTGAGGCCAACGTCCTGACTTTC.

In the case of this clonotype: The junction departs from the called germline gene at one end, perhaps through a read error. The rearrangement joins TRBV11-2 to TRBJ2-5; TRBD1 matches 7 bases. Germline-derived CDR1 and CDR2 are SGHAT and FQNNGV. The CDR3 extends over 15 amino acids. DNA of the CDR3: TGTGTCAGCAGCCCGGGGACAGATGGGCAAGAGACCCAGTACTTT. It is translated as CVSSPGTDGQETQYF.

To note about this clonotype: A much larger clone is a single base away; this may be a read error. The V call is TRBV28, the J call TRBJ1-2; D is possibly TRBD1 (5 bases). CDR3 length: 14 residues. Germline V gene sequence: CDR1 MDHEN, CDR2 SYDVKM. As DNA, the CDR3 is TGTGTCAGCAGTTTATCCCAGGGCTCCTATGGCTACACCTTC. Translation: CVSSLSQGSYGYTF.

The chain is built from TRBV16 and TRBJ1-1; weak D call: TRBD1 (6 bases). The V and J ends lost 3 bases and 1 base respectively, with 9 bases between them. The CDR3 contains 14 residues. Per the germline V gene, CDR1 is KGHSY and CDR2 is FQNENV. The CDR3 is CASSQDRTNTEAFF. The DNA for the CDR3 is TGTGCCAGCAGCCAGGACAGAACGAACACTGAAGCTTTCTTT.

Concerning this clonotype itself: This could be a read error, since a much larger clone is one nucleotide away. CDR3 sequence (DNA): TGTGCCAGCACCACATCCCAGGGGAGATATGGCTACAGCTTC. Protein: CASTTSQGRYGYSF. The chain combines TRBV6-1 with TRBJ1-2; D possibly corresponds to TRBD1 (6 bases). CDR1 is MNHNS and CDR2 is SASEGT in the germline V gene. This CDR3 contains 14 residues.

Note on this clonotype: This may arise from a read error, as a much more abundant clone is one base away. The rearrangement joins TRBV6-5 to TRBJ1-1, with a weak D call TRBD1 (6 bases). Germline assignment: CDR1 MNHEY and CDR2 SVGAGI. The CDR3 runs 15 residues. The CDR3 region is CASSYSGRGLGESFF. CDR3 sequence (DNA): TGTGCCAGCAGTTACTCAGGTCGGGGGCTGGGTGAATCTTTCTTT.

On this clonotype itself: Lacking the conserved final phenylalanine or tryptophan, this CDR3 likely reflects a read error. The chain has TRBV6-5 and TRBJ1-2; 9 bases fit TRBD1. The CDR3 is 16 residues long. From germline, CDR1 is MNHEY and CDR2 SVGAGI. The CDR3 region is CASSYSGTGQLSGYTS. The CDR3 DNA is TGTGCCAGTAGTTACTCCGGGACAGGGCAGCTGAGTGGCTACACCTCC.

For this clonotype: The germline gene is not matched at one end of the junction; a read error may be the cause. V gene TRBV5-1 combines with J gene TRBJ2-1; 8 positions agree with TRBD2. Germline values: CDR1 SGHRS, CDR2 YFSETQ. This CDR3 has 15 residues. CDR3 in amino acids: CARSLTAGGSNEQFF. In DNA, the CDR3 is TGCGCCAGGAGCTTGACGGCGGGAGGATCTAATGAGCAGTTCTTC.

Many counts were recorded for this clonotype. Germline and junction disagree at one end, which may indicate a read error. V usage is TRBV29-1 and J usage is TRBJ2-5, with a possible D match to TRBD1 (6 bases). This CDR3 has 13 amino acids. CDR1 SQVTM and CDR2 ANQGSEA come from the germline V gene. The CDR3, as DNA: TGCAGAGTGGCCGACAGGTTCAAAGAGAACCAGTACTTC. It codes for CRVADRFKENQYF.

With regard to this clonotype: The germline gene is not matched at one end of the junction; a read error may be the cause. The chain's CDR3 is CTSNLSAGELFF. CDR3 nucleotides: TGTACCAGCAACTTAAGCGCCGGGGAGCTGTTTTTT. The V gene is TRBV11-3, the J gene TRBJ2-2; the D is unclear. CDR3 size: 12 residues. Germline CDR1 SGHNT, CDR2 YENEEA.

This clonotype turned up a few times. One end of the junction fails to match germline, which may point to a read error. The J gene is TRBJ2-3, the V gene TRBV6-2 or TRBV6-3, with D unclear. This CDR3 comprises 13 residues. Germline V lookup: CDR1 MNHEY, CDR2 SVGEGT. In nucleotides, the CDR3 is TGTGCCAGCAGTTACGACTCCACAGATACGCAGTACTTT. It specifies CASSYDSTDTQYF.

The count of this clonotype is one. The rearrangement joins TRBV4-2 to TRBJ2-7, with 9 bases aligning to TRBD1. The CDR3 totals 14 residues. V shed 8 bases and J 4 bases; nucleotides not matched to a gene: 9. Germline V CDR1 and CDR2: LGHNA, YNFKEQ. CDR3 protein: CASRPGQGKYEQYF. The CDR3 region has the DNA TGTGCCAGCCGCCCGGGACAGGGTAAATACGAGCAGTACTTC.

Notes on this clonotype: A read error may be the cause here, since a much bigger clone is one base away. The rearrangement links TRBV28 to TRBJ2-1; D perhaps matches TRBD2 (5 bases). Germline CDR1 and CDR2: MDHEN and SYDVKM. Between the trimmed V and J ends, which lost 7 bases and 2 bases, there was a span of 18 bases. The CDR3 contains 16 residues. The CDR3 coding sequence is TGTGCCAGCAATCCGTTGTGGACTCCCGCCTACAATGAGCAGTTCTTC. Translated, it gives CASNPLWTPAYNEQFF.

On this clonotype: An end of the junction differs from the germline gene, which may be a read error. V gene TRBV4-1 combines with J gene TRBJ1-2; TRBD1 matches at 9 bases. The CDR3 contains 16 residues. CDR1 is MGHRA, CDR2 YSYEKL, per germline. The CDR3 DNA follows: TGCGCCAGCGGCCAAGAAAACAGGGGGCGCAACTATGACTACACCTTC. Translated, it gives CASGQENRGRNYDYTF.

As concerns this clonotype: The junction departs from the called germline gene at one end, perhaps through a read error. Here the CDR3 DNA reads TGTGCCAGCAGCTTGGAATTTCGGGGATTCTACGAGCAATACTTC. Translated: CASSLEFRGFYEQYF. This chain connects TRBV5-6 to TRBJ2-7, with D perhaps TRBD2 (5 bases). This CDR3 has 15 residues. CDR1 and CDR2 from the germline V gene are SGHDT and YYEEEE.

This clonotype was seen once. This is likely a read error, given that the CDR3 carries no conserved phenylalanine or tryptophan at its end. The limits of the CDR3 on the DNA are not certain, so only TCRdb's listed CDR3 is given. The chain recombines TRBV29-1 with TRBJ2-7. Germline assignment: CDR1 SQVTM and CDR2 ANQGSEA. A total of 12 residues make up the CDR3, ends included. This CDR3 reads CSVGSVPYEQYS.

In its sample, this clonotype was seen once. One end of the junction is discordant with germline, which a read error may explain. V gene TRBV10-3 combines with J gene TRBJ2-1; D unclear. The CDR3 consists of 15 residues. Germline V gene data show CDR1 as ENHRY and CDR2 as SYGVKD. This CDR3 reads CAISDAPGSYNEQLF. The CDR3 DNA reads TGTGCCATCAGTGATGCTCCGGGCTCCTACAATGAGCAGTTATTC.

The chain couples TRBV6-6 to TRBJ1-1; D ambiguous. Trimming took off 9 bases at V and 1 base at J, with 24 bases between the two ends. This CDR3 contains 17 residues. Germline V gives CDR1 MNHNY, CDR2 SVGAGI (reference sequence). The CDR3 reads CASSRAEGGVRNTEAFF. The CDR3 DNA sequence: TGTGCCAGTAGTAGAGCAGAGGGCGGTGTACGGAACACTGAAGCTTTCTTT.

The genes are TRBV2 and TRBJ2-7, with 8 bases identical to TRBD2. Germline lookup yields CDR1 SNHLY and CDR2 FYNNEI. J gave up 6 bases and V 0 bases, and 10 bases lay outside the gene matches. The CDR3 sequence is 16 residues long. The DNA of the CDR3 is TGTGCCAGCAGTGAAGCGATCTGCGGGGGGCTATTCGAGCAGTACTTC. Translating it yields CASSEAICGGLFEQYF. The full variable domain, completed using reference TRBV2 and TRBJ2-7, is EPEVTQTPSHQVTQMGQEVILRCVPISNHLYFYWYRQILGQKVEFLVSFYNNEISEKSEIFDDQFSVERPDGSNFTLKIRSTKLEDSAMYFCASSEAICGGLFEQYFGPGTRLTVT.

Details on this clonotype: An end of the junction differs from the germline gene, which may be a read error. This chain links TRBV10-3 with TRBJ2-2, with TRBD2 as a possible D gene (5 bases). Germline-derived CDR1 and CDR2 are ENHRY and SYGVKD. CDR3 length: 15 amino acids. CDR3 bases: TGTGCCATCAGTGAGTCTAGGGATGTCACCGGGGAACTGTTTTTT. Translation gives CAISESRDVTGELFF.